The 26 T cell receptor beta chains listed next were all sequenced from one sample in a study of shared clonotypes between healthy human individuals. The data were produced by immunoSEQ multiplex PCR, yet TCRdb's version contains in-frame clones alone and is incomplete. In the table there are around 1,000,000 clones, 70% to 80% of which are singletons. Sequenced: memory CD4+ T cells from PBMCs. Subset noted: CD45RA-negative fraction. The receptors originated from a man aged 18-30 years in good health. Some clones in this sample may be carry-over from other donors' samples.

The chain uses TRBV7-2 and TRBJ2-7; D may be TRBD1 (6 bases). Germline-derived CDR1 and CDR2 are SGHTA and FQGNSA. The CDR3 is 14 amino acids. Trimming took 5 bases from V and 9 from J, leaving 20 bases between them. CDR3 bases: TGTGCCAGCAGCCGACTACTCAGGGGTAGGGGGCAGTACTTC. Amino acid sequence: CASSRLLRGRGQYF.

Here the CDR3 reads CASSQGADGGYTF. DNA for the CDR3: TGTGCCAGCAGCCAAGGGGCGGACGGGGGCTACACCTTC. The chain combines TRBV4-2 with TRBJ1-2, with D hard to call. Germline-derived CDR1 and CDR2 are LGHNA and YNFKEQ. The CDR3 is 13 residues long. The germline V and J ends were trimmed by 1 base and 8 bases, with 11 bases remaining between them.

V is TRBV9 and J is TRBJ2-5; 7 bases match TRBD2. V dropped 5 bases and J dropped 4; count of bases not matched to a gene: 11. Germline values: CDR1 SGDLS, CDR2 YYNGEE. This CDR3 contains 15 residues. The CDR3 coding sequence is TGTGCCAGCAGTCGTGGCGGGAGCAACCCAGAGACCCAGTACTTC. Its protein product is CASSRGGSNPETQYF.

The rearrangement joins TRBV7-9 to TRBJ1-2; D unresolved. The V end was cut by 4 bases, the J end by 7 bases, with 25 bases between. CDR1 is SEHNR and CDR2 is FQNEAQ in the germline V gene (reference sequence). The CDR3 is made up of 17 amino acids. CDR3 residues: CASSSGVGKGSHVGYTF. CDR3 bases: TGTGCCAGCAGCTCGGGCGTTGGGAAAGGGAGTCATGTTGGCTACACCTTC.

This rearrangement joins TRBV2 to TRBJ1-2, with D possibly being TRBD1 (6 bases). V lost 6 bases and J lost 7, with 18 bases in between. From germline, CDR1 is SNHLY and CDR2 FYNNEI. The CDR3 has 14 amino acids. The CDR3 here is CASSDIRGRLGYTF. The CDR3 nucleotides read TGTGCCAGCAGCGACATCAGGGGCCGGCTTGGCTACACCTTC.

The rearrangement links TRBV15 to TRBJ1-1; 7 bases fit TRBD1. V trimming: 7 bases; J trimming: 1 base; junction bases outside the gene matches: 3. Germline V gives CDR1 LNHNV, CDR2 YYDKDF (reference sequence). This CDR3 contains 13 residues. CDR3 coding DNA: TGTGCCACCACCCGACAGGGGAACACTGAAGCTTTCTTT. It is translated as CATTRQGNTEAFF.

The CDR3 bases are TGTGCCAGCAGCCTGGACCCTGGGAGGGCCTATGGCTACACCTTC. Amino acids: CASSLDPGRAYGYTF. The chain recombines TRBV6-4 with TRBJ1-2; D gene uncertain. The germline V gene encodes CDR1 MRHNA and CDR2 SNTAGT. The V and J ends lost 6 bases and 4 bases respectively, with 18 bases between them. There are 15 residues in the CDR3.

This clone was detected only a few times. The chain uses TRBV27 and TRBJ1-5, with unresolved D. The CDR3 runs to 13 residues. The V end lost 3 bases, the J end lost 9 bases, and 12 bases lay between the germline ends. The germline V gene encodes CDR1 MNHEY and CDR2 SMNVEV (reference sequence). The CDR3 reads CASSFVPAGPQHF. The CDR3 bases are TGTGCCAGCAGTTTCGTTCCCGCCGGGCCCCAGCATTTT.

This chain connects TRBV30 to TRBJ1-2; tentatively, D is TRBD1 (5 bases). The CDR3 has 11 amino acids. Germline-derived CDR1 and CDR2 are GTSNPN and SVGIG (reference sequence). V was clipped by 5 bases and J by 7 bases, with 11 bases between them. DNA for the CDR3: TGTGCCTGGGGGGGTACGGGTGGCTACACCTTC. Encoded protein: CAWGGTGGYTF.

The chain couples TRBV18 to TRBJ2-2; 7 bases are a match to TRBD1. V trimming: 2 bases; J trimming: 1 base; junction bases outside the gene matches: 4. The CDR3 is 16 amino acids. Germline loops: CDR1 KGHSH, CDR2 LQKENI. CDR3: CASSPYGTENTGELFF. As DNA, the CDR3 is TGTGCCAGCTCACCATACGGGACAGAGAACACCGGGGAGCTGTTTTTT. Combining the CDR3 with reference TRBV18 and TRBJ2-2 gives the whole variable domain NAGVMQNPRHLVRRRGQEARLRCSPMKGHSHVYWYRQLPEEGLKFMVYLQKENIIDESGMPKERFSAEFPKEGPSILRIQQVVRGDSAAYFCASSPYGTENTGELFFGEGSRLTVL.

The genes are TRBV5-4 and TRBJ2-3, with TRBD2 identical over 9 bases. J was trimmed by 5 bases and V by 4 bases; bases with no gene match: 8. CDR3 length: 15 residues. Germline CDR1 reads SGHNT; CDR2 reads YYREEE (reference sequence). This chain's CDR3 is CASSLSGSARDTQYF. The CDR3 DNA reads as TGTGCCAGCAGCCTTAGCGGGAGCGCCAGAGATACGCAGTATTTT.

This clone was detected once. The rearrangement uses TRBV7-8 and TRBJ1-2; D is undetermined. V was trimmed by 5 bases and J by 2 bases, leaving 15 bases between them. CDR1 and CDR2 (germline): SGHVS, FQNEAQ. The CDR3 totals 15 residues. CDR3 sequence: CASSPLERFNYGYTF. The DNA for the CDR3 is TGTGCCAGCAGCCCCTTAGAGCGTTTCAACTATGGCTACACCTTC. Looking up the rest from reference TRBV7-8 and TRBJ1-2 gives the full variable domain: GAGVSQSPRYKVAKRGQDVALRCDPISGHVSLFWYQQALGQGPEFLTYFQNEAQLDKSGLPSDRFFAERPEGSVSTLKIQRTQQEDSAVYLCASSPLERFNYGYTFGSGTRLTVV.

Concerning this clone itself: A much more abundant neighbour one base away suggests this may be a read error. The sample holds other DNA sequences that translate to the same CDR3. The V gene is TRBV10-1, the J gene TRBJ2-1; D is ambiguous. This CDR3 region has 12 residues. The V end was cut by 3 bases, the J end by 5 bases, with 5 bases between. Germline-derived CDR1 and CDR2 are WNHNN and SYGVQD (reference sequence). The chain's CDR3 is CASSDYNNEQFF. In DNA, the CDR3 is TGCGCCAGCAGTGACTATAACAATGAGCAGTTCTTC.

About this clone itself: This sample also contains other DNA sequences that code for the same CDR3. V gene TRBV6-5 combines with J gene TRBJ1-2; D is ambiguous. V lost 6 bases and J 2 bases, leaving 10 bases between the germline ends. The CDR3 is 13 amino acids. Germline V gene sequence: CDR1 MNHEY, CDR2 SVGAGI. CDR3 sequence: CASSPGLNYGYTF. CDR3 coding DNA: TGTGCCAGCAGCCCCGGGTTAAACTATGGCTACACCTTC.

This clone showed up many times. This rearrangement joins TRBV4-2 to TRBJ2-1, with D perhaps matching TRBD1 (6 bases). The germline CDR1 and CDR2 sequences are LGHNA and YNFKEQ. This CDR3 region has 18 residues. V was trimmed by 0 bases and J by 5 bases, leaving 20 bases between them. The CDR3 DNA reads TGTGCCAGCAGCCAAGAGGGGATCCGTGGGGACATCGACAATGAGCAGTTCTTC. As protein: CASSQEGIRGDIDNEQFF.

The CDR3 DNA sequence: TGCGCCAGCAGCCAAGATGGAGGCGGAGGGGAAGAGACCCAGTACTTC. Its translation is CASSQDGGGGEETQYF. This chain links TRBV4-3 with TRBJ2-5; possibly TRBD2 for D (6 bases). The CDR3 has 16 residues. V lost 0 bases and J 3 bases, leaving 14 bases between the germline ends. Per the germline V gene, CDR1 is LGHNA and CDR2 is YSLEER.

This clone was detected once. The V gene is TRBV7-2, the J gene TRBJ1-2; TRBD1 aligns across 8 bases. After removal of 1 base from V and 7 bases from J, the junction contained 11 bases not matched to a gene. Germline values: CDR1 SGHTA, CDR2 FQGNSA. The CDR3 extends over 16 amino acids. CDR3 sequence reads: CASSLGSRGPLFGYTF. In nucleotides, the CDR3 is TGTGCCAGCAGCTTAGGCTCCAGGGGGCCTCTCTTTGGCTACACCTTC.

This clone was observed at least ten times. The V and J genes are TRBV28 and TRBJ2-3; TRBD2 matches 8 bases. The V gene's germline CDR1 is MDHEN and CDR2 SYDVKM. The CDR3 spans 14 residues. Trimming removed 9 bases from V and 5 bases from J; junction bases left unmatched: 10. The CDR3 DNA reads as TGTGCCAGTATCACAGCGGGAGTAAGAGATACGCAGTATTTT. Translation: CASITAGVRDTQYF.

The chain employs TRBV30 and TRBJ2-3; 11 bases agree with TRBD2. V dropped 2 bases and J dropped 3; count of bases not matched to a gene: 4. From germline, CDR1 is GTSNPN and CDR2 SVGIG (reference sequence). The CDR3 runs 15 residues. The CDR3 reads CAWSRLAGKTDTQYF. As DNA, the CDR3 is TGTGCCTGGAGTCGACTAGCGGGGAAGACAGATACGCAGTATTTT.

The chain couples TRBV27 to TRBJ1-4; 9 nucleotides align to TRBD1. The germline gives CDR1 MNHEY, CDR2 SMNVEV (reference sequence). The CDR3 is 18 amino acids. V lost 4 bases, J lost 0 bases, and 9 bases stayed unmatched. The CDR3 nucleotides read TGTGCCAGCAGTTCCCCGGGACAGGGCCACACAACTAATGAAAAACTGTTTTTT. The encoded protein is CASSSPGQGHTTNEKLFF.

The chain employs TRBV27 and TRBJ2-1, with D perhaps TRBD2 (5 bases). The CDR3 covers 13 residues. Germline V gene data show CDR1 as MNHEY and CDR2 as SMNVEV (reference sequence). Trimming removed 6 bases at V and 8 bases at J, with 14 bases between. CDR3 nucleotides: TGTGCCAGCAGCAGGACTTGGGGAGATGAGCAGTTCTTC. Its translation: CASSRTWGDEQFF.

The gene calls are TRBV5-1 and TRBJ2-1, with 7 positions matching TRBD1. The CDR3 length is 15 residues. V was clipped by 4 bases and J by 6 bases; unmatched bases: 10. In germline, CDR1 is SGHRS, CDR2 YFSETQ. Here the CDR3 DNA reads TGCGCCAGCAGCGCAGGGGGAAGTAACAGCAATGAGCAGTTCTTC. Translating it yields CASSAGGSNSNEQFF.

This clone was seen a few times. The rearrangement links TRBV11-2 to TRBJ1-1; D is uncertain. The CDR3 runs to 14 residues. Germline V gene lookup returns CDR1 SGHAT and CDR2 FQNNGV. Trimming cost V 1 base and J 5 bases, with 11 bases left between them. Written as DNA, the CDR3 is TGTGCCAGCAGCTTAGGTCACGCACGGACTGAAGCTTTCTTT. Protein: CASSLGHARTEAFF. Combining the CDR3 with reference TRBV11-2 and TRBJ1-1 gives the whole variable domain EAGVAQSPRYKIIEKRQSVAFWCNPISGHATLYWYQQILGQGPKLLIQFQNNGVVDDSQLPKDRFSAERLKGVDSTLKIQPAKLEDSAVYLCASSLGHARTEAFFGQGTRLTVV.

The V call is TRBV5-1, the J call TRBJ2-2; 8 bases match TRBD1. V gave up 3 bases and J gave up 0 bases; unmatched junction bases: 1. This CDR3 has 15 residues. Germline CDR1 is SGHRS and CDR2 is YFSETQ. The CDR3 protein is CASSWGQANTGELFF. In nucleotides, the CDR3 is TGCGCCAGCAGCTGGGGACAGGCGAACACCGGGGAGCTGTTTTTT.

The chain couples TRBV11-2 to TRBJ2-7; D is unresolved. The CDR3 covers 12 residues. Germline CDR1 and CDR2: SGHAT and FQNNGV. Trimming pared 3 bases from V and 6 bases from J, leaving 9 bases between. CDR3 DNA: TGTGCCAGCAGCTTCGTTCGGCTCGAGCAGTACTTC. Amino acid sequence: CASSFVRLEQYF.

This clone has only one observation. The chain couples TRBV15 to TRBJ2-7; TRBD1 or TRBD2 may be the D gene (5 bases each). CDR3 length equals 15 residues. CDR1 is LNHNV and CDR2 is YYDKDF in the germline V gene (reference sequence). Trimming took off 1 base at V and 4 bases at J, with 14 bases between the two ends. CDR3 nucleotides: TGTGCCACCAGCAGAGGAGGGGCAGCCTCATACGAGCAGTACTTC. It codes for CATSRGGAASYEQYF. Supplemented by reference TRBV15 and TRBJ2-7, the full variable domain reads DAMVIQNPRYQVTQFGKPVTLSCSQTLNHNVMYWYQQKSSQAPKLLFHYYDKDFNNEADTPDNFQSRRPNTSFCFLDIRSPGLGDTAMYLCATSRGGAASYEQYFGPGTRLTVT.